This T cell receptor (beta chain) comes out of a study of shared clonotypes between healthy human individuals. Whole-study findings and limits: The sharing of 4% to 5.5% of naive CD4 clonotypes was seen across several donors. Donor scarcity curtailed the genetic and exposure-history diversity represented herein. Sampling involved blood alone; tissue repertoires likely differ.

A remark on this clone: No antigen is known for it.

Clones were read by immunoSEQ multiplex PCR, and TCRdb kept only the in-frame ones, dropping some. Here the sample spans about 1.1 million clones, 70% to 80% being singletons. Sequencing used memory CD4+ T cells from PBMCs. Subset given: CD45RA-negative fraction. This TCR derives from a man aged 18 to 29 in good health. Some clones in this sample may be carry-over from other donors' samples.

The CDR3 DNA is TGTGCCATCAGTGCTAACGACAGGGGAGGCACTGAAGCTTTCTTT. This translates into CAISANDRGGTEAFF. The chain combines TRBV10-3 with TRBJ1-1; 8 bases are a match to TRBD1. The CDR3 spans 15 residues. Per the germline V gene, CDR1 is ENHRY and CDR2 is SYGVKD. Trimming at V came to 4 bases and at J to 4 bases, leaving 8 bases not matched to a gene.